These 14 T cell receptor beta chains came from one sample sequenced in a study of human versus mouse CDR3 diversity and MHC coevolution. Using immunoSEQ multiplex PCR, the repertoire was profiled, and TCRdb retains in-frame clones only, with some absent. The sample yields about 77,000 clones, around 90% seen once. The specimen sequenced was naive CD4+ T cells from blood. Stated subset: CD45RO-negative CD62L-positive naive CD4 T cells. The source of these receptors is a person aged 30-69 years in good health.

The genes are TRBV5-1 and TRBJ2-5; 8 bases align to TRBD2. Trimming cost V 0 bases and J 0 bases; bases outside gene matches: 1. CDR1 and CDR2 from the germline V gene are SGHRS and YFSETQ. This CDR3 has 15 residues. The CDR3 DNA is TGCGCCAGCAGCTTGGGCGGGGGGAACCAAGAGACCCAGTACTTC. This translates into CASSLGGGNQETQYF.

In nucleotides, the CDR3 is TGTGCCACCACCTCCGGGACTTGGTCCACCGGGGAGCTGTTTTTT. Protein sequence: CATTSGTWSTGELFF. The chain employs TRBV15 and TRBJ2-2; tentative D call: TRBD2 (6 bases). There are 15 residues in the CDR3. Germline-derived CDR1 and CDR2 are LNHNV and YYDKDF (reference sequence). Trimming shortened V by 7 bases and J by 4 bases, and 16 bases separated the two germline ends.

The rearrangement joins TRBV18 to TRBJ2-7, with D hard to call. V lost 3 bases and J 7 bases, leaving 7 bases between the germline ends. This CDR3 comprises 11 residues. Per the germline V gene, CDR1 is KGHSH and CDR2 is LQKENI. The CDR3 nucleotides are TGTGCCAGCTCACCTAACACGGAGCAGTACTTC. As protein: CASSPNTEQYF.

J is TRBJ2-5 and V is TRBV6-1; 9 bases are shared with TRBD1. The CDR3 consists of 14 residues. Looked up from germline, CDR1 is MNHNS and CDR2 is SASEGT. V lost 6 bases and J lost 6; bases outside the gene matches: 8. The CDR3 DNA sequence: TGTGCCAGCAGCCTTACAGGGGGCAGGAAGACCCAGTACTTC. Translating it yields CASSLTGGRKTQYF.

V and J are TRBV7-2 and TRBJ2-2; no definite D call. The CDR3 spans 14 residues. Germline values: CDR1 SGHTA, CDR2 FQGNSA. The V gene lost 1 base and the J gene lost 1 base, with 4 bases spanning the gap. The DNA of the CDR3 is TGTGCCAGCAGCTTAGGACTGAACACCGGGGAGCTGTTTTTT. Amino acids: CASSLGLNTGELFF.

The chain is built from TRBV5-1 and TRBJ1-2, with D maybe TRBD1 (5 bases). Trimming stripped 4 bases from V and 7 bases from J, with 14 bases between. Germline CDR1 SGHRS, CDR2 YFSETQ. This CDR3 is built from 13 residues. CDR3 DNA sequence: TGCGCCAGCAGCCCGACAGCGGGGAGTGGCTACACCTTC. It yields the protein CASSPTAGSGYTF.

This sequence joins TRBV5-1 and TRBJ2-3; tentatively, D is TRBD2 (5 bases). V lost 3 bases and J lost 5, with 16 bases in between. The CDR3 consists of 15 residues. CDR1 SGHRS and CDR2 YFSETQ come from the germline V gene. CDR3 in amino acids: CASSWAGVAGDTQYF. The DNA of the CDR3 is TGCGCCAGCAGCTGGGCCGGGGTAGCAGGAGATACGCAGTATTTT.

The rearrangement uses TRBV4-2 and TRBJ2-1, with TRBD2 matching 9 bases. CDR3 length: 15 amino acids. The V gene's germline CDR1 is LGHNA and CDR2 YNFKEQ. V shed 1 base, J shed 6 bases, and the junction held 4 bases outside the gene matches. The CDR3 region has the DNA TGTGCCAGCAGCCAAGGGGCTAGCGGGGCCAATGAGCAGTTCTTC. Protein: CASSQGASGANEQFF.

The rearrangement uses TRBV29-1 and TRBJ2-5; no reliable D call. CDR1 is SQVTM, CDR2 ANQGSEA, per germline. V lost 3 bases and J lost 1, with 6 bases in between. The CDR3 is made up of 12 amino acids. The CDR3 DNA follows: TGCAGCGTTGAGGCAGGCCAAGAGACCCAGTACTTC. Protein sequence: CSVEAGQETQYF.

The CDR3 DNA reads as TGCAGTGCTACCGGTATCTCCGAGCAGTACTTC. Translation gives CSATGISEQYF. The V gene is TRBV20-1, the J gene TRBJ2-5, with D unresolved. The end of the DNA fits TRBJ2-7 better, so the J call may be wrong. Looked up from germline, CDR1 is DFQATT and CDR2 is SNEGSKA (reference sequence). The CDR3 is 11 amino acids.

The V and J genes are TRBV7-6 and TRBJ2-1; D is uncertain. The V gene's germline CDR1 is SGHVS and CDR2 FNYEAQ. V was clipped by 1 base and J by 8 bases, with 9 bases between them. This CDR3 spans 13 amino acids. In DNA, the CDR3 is TGTGCCAGCAGCTTAGAGGCTAGTTATGAGCAGTTCTTC. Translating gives CASSLEASYEQFF.

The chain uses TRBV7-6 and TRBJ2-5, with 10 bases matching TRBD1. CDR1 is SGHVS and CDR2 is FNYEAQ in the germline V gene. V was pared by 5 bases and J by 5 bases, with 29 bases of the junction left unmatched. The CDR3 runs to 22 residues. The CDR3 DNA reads TGTGCCAGCAGCCAACTGACGCCCTATTTTGCGGACAGGGGGGCTTTTGGGGAGACCCAGTACTTC. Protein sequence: CASSQLTPYFADRGAFGETQYF.

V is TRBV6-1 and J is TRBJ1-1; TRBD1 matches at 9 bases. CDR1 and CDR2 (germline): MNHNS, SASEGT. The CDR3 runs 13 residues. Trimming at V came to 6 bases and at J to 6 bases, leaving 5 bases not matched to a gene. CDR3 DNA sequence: TGTGCCAGCAGGTGGGACAGGGTGTCTGAAGCTTTCTTT. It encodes CASRWDRVSEAFF.

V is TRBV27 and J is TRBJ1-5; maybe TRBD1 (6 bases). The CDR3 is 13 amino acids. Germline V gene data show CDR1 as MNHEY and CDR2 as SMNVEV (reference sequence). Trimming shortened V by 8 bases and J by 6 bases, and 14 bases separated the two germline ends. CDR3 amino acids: CASGPLGAQPQHF. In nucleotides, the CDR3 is TGTGCCAGCGGACCGTTGGGGGCTCAGCCCCAGCATTTT.